These 11 T cell receptor beta chains share one sample of origin, sequenced in a study of blood T cell repertoires in COVID-19. Here immunoSEQ multiplex PCR was the method, and the copy in TCRdb shows in-frame clones only, minus some. The table records approximately 89,000 clones, more than 90% of them present only once. Input material: peripheral blood. The source is a human donor with active COVID-19. The donor label of this sample is uncertain.

This chain uses TRBV6-2 or TRBV6-3 with TRBJ2-1; 15 bases are a match to TRBD2. CDR3 size: 19 residues. V lost 4 bases to trimming and J lost 0 bases; unmatched junction nucleotides: 7. The germline V gene encodes CDR1 MNHEY and CDR2 SVGEGT. CDR3 in amino acids: CASSWTSGGARSSYNEQFF. CDR3 sequence (DNA): TGTGCCAGCAGTTGGACTAGCGGGGGGGCCCGAAGCTCCTACAATGAGCAGTTCTTC.

This chain joins TRBV28 and TRBJ2-5; D might be TRBD1 (5 bases). Per the germline V gene, CDR1 is MDHEN and CDR2 is SYDVKM. This CDR3 spans 15 amino acids. The V end was cut by 5 bases, the J end by 5 bases, with 18 bases between. DNA of the CDR3: TGTGCCAGCAGTCCCCCGGACAACTCCCGGGAGACCCAGTACTTC. It encodes CASSPPDNSRETQYF.

In nucleotides, the CDR3 is TGTGCCAGCAGTGGCCTACAGGGGCACAGCTCCTATAATTCACCCCTCCACTTT. Its protein product is CASSGLQGHSSYNSPLHF. This chain uses TRBV2 with TRBJ1-6, with 7 bases fitting TRBD1. V trimming: 4 bases; J trimming: 0 bases; junction bases outside the gene matches: 9. The CDR3 is 18 residues long. Germline V gene sequence: CDR1 SNHLY, CDR2 FYNNEI.

This chain joins TRBV5-1 and TRBJ2-2; 7 nucleotides match TRBD2. CDR3 size: 15 residues. V was pared by 4 bases and J by 5 bases, with 8 bases of the junction left unmatched. Germline values: CDR1 SGHRS, CDR2 YFSETQ. The CDR3 loop is CASSLGTTGTGELFF. CDR3 in DNA: TGCGCCAGCAGCCTCGGGACTACCGGAACCGGGGAGCTGTTTTTT.

This sequence joins TRBV24-1 and TRBJ1-1; 8 bases match TRBD1. Looked up from germline, CDR1 is KGHDR and CDR2 is SFDVKD. The CDR3 consists of 18 residues. V lost 2 bases to trimming and J lost 1 base; unmatched junction nucleotides: 11. The CDR3 DNA follows: TGTGCCACCAGTGATTCGGGGGCAGGGGGCTTCAGGAACACTGAAGCTTTCTTT. Its protein product is CATSDSGAGGFRNTEAFF.

The chain couples TRBV27 to TRBJ2-5; no firm D call. CDR1 is MNHEY, CDR2 SMNVEV, per germline (reference sequence). The CDR3 consists of 13 residues. V lost 5 bases and J 6 bases, leaving 13 bases between the germline ends. CDR3 DNA sequence: TGTGCCAGCAGTCCCGGCGGTTCGCAGACCCAGTACTTC. Encoded protein: CASSPGGSQTQYF.

The table lists this clone with a count of one. The chain has TRBV27 and TRBJ2-3; 11 bases line up with TRBD1. Germline CDR1 is MNHEY and CDR2 is SMNVEV (reference sequence). The CDR3 runs to 14 residues. The trim removed 6 bases at V and 4 bases at J, leaving 3 bases unmatched. CDR3 nucleotides: TGTGCCAGCAGACCGGACAGGGGGCCAGATACGCAGTATTTT. Amino acid sequence: CASRPDRGPDTQYF.

The chain uses TRBV6-5 and TRBJ1-2, with TRBD1 matching over 8 bases. The J segment lost 4 bases and the V segment lost 2 bases, leaving 3 bases of the junction unmatched. The CDR3 spans 14 residues. CDR1 and CDR2 from the germline V gene are MNHEY and SVGAGI. The CDR3 DNA reads as TGTGCCAGCAGTTACGGGACAGGAAGCTATGGCTACACCTTC. Protein: CASSYGTGSYGYTF.

V gene TRBV6-6 combines with J gene TRBJ2-7; 9 nucleotides match TRBD2. Germline V CDR1 and CDR2: MNHNY, SVGAGI (reference sequence). CDR3 length: 14 residues. Unmatched junction bases numbered 6, after V lost 7 bases and J lost 2 bases. The CDR3 spells CASTVSGSAYEQYF. The CDR3 bases are TGTGCCAGCACCGTTAGCGGGAGTGCCTACGAGCAGTACTTC.

CDR3 bases: TGTGCCAGCAGCTTAACCGGGACTAGCGGGCTCGAGGAGCAGTTCTTC. It is translated as CASSLTGTSGLEEQFF. V gene TRBV7-9 combines with J gene TRBJ2-1, with 12 bases aligning to TRBD2. The V gene end was trimmed by 2 bases and the J gene end by 10 bases; junction bases not matched to a gene: 9. This CDR3 contains 16 residues. Germline-derived CDR1 and CDR2 are SEHNR and FQNEAQ (reference sequence).

This clone was seen just once. The chain couples TRBV2 to TRBJ2-2; 10 positions agree with TRBD1. Germline loops: CDR1 SNHLY, CDR2 FYNNEI. V shed 6 bases and J 0 bases; nucleotides not matched to a gene: 1. CDR3 size: 15 residues. In DNA, the CDR3 is TGTGCCAGCAGGGGGACAGGGGCGAACACCGGGGAGCTGTTTTTT. It codes for CASRGTGANTGELFF. The full variable domain, rest sourced from reference TRBV2 and TRBJ2-2, is EPEVTQTPSHQVTQMGQEVILRCVPISNHLYFYWYRQILGQKVEFLVSFYNNEISEKSEIFDDQFSVERPDGSNFTLKIRSTKLEDSAMYFCASRGTGANTGELFFGEGSRLTVL.